This is a list of T cell receptor beta chains from one sample in a study of CD8+CD57+ T cells in acquired aplastic anemia. Each CDR3 protein gets one entry after TCRdb re-called the reads with MiXCR. The table shows around 250,000 distinct CDR3 sequences, with approximately 82% occurring only once. Sequenced material: sorted CD4+, CD8+, or CD8+CD57+ T cells (not recorded which) from PBMCs. These receptors were collected from a human donor with aplastic anemia. Both conserved end residues are trimmed from each CDR3. The order of the fields is J gene, D gene, V gene, CDR3 protein. The D gene is left open where the match is weak.

TRBJ1-2	-	TRBV7-8	ASSQFRGTYYGYT
TRBJ2-1	TRBD2	TRBV7-2	ASSLAGSGGSEYQF
TRBJ2-3	TRBD2	TRBV7-8	ASSVPGGSDTQY
TRBJ1-5	TRBD1	TRBV11-1	ASSGQVTRNQPQH
TRBJ1-1	-	TRBV7-9	ASSRQAITIEQI
TRBJ1-1	TRBD1	TRBV7-9	ASSLERRGGSEDF
TRBJ1-1	-	TRBV7-9	ASSLAVRGSTKAF
TRBJ2-5	-	TRBV7-4	ASSSRWGRDIRLY
TRBJ1-6	-	TRBV10-3	AISESSSGGGSPLH
TRBJ2-5	-	TRBV9	ASGAAGNIQYFQY
TRBJ2-5	TRBD2	TRBV7-9	ASRFQRSGGTQY
TRBJ1-5	-	TRBV19	ASSMGRGYNQPQH
TRBJ1-5	-	TRBV7-8	ASSYYPGGPALS
TRBJ1-3	-	TRBV29-1	SVAVDGNTIY
TRBJ1-1	-	TRBV12-5	ASTSDLTGNTEAF
TRBJ1-1	-	TRBV19	ASSISGGGYDEAF
TRBJ2-1	TRBD2	TRBV5-6	ASTLGRGAYNEQF
TRBJ2-3	TRBD2	TRBV24-1	ATASGKDADTQY